This T cell receptor (beta chain) was observed in a study of Graves' ophthalmopathy and Graves' hyperthyroidism. Transcripts of RNA were the source for amplifying TCR beta CDR3 regions. The workflow started with a first-round RT-PCR run with HTBI primers and then moved on to a second-round multiplex PCR. Using its own MiXCR run on the multiplex PCR reads, TCRdb lists one record per CDR3 protein. The table records about 380,000 distinct CDR3 sequences, 15% of them present only once. In this sample, this clonotype turned up many times. Germline CDR1 ENHRY, CDR2 SYGVKD. Trimming left V 0 bases short and J 0 bases short, with 8 bases between. The CDR3 spans 15 residues. Aged 18 to 65, hyperthyroidism patients had been newly diagnosed, with under 2 months' duration.

The chain couples TRBV10-3 to TRBJ2-5; D uncertain. The sample taken for sequencing was peripheral blood. The sequence derives from a woman between 18 and 30 years old with stable Graves' hyperthyroidism. As DNA, the CDR3 is TGTGCCATCAGTGAGTCGACGGCAAACCAAGAGACCCAGTACTTC. Translated, it gives CAISESTANQETQYF.